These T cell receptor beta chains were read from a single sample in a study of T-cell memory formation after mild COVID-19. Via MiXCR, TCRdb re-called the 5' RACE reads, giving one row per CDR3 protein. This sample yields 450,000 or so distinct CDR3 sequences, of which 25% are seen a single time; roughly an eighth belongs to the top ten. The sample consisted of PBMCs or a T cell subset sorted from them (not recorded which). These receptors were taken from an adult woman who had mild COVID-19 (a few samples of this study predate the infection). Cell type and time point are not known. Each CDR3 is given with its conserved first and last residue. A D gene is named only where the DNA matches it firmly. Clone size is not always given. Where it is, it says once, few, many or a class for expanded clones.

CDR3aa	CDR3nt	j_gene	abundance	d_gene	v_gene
CASSNGRPGQEYTDTQYF	TGTGCCAGCAGCAATGGCCGCCCCGGACAGGAGTACACAGATACGCAGTATTTT	TRBJ2-3	NA	TRBD1	TRBV7-9
CASSVGMGIGEAFF	TGTGCCAGCAGCGTAGGTATGGGCATAGGGGAAGCTTTCTTT	TRBJ1-1	few	NA	TRBV9
CASSQAGGEKLFF	TGTGCCAGCAGCCAAGCAGGTGGTGAAAAACTGTTTTTT	TRBJ1-4	few	NA	TRBV14
CASSFVTGEDYEQYF	TGTGCCAGCAGTTTTGTCACGGGAGAGGATTACGAGCAGTACTTC	TRBJ2-7	NA	NA	TRBV12-3/TRBV12-4
CASSTSGRRGYNEQFF	TGTGCCAGCAGCACTAGCGGGAGGCGTGGGTACAATGAGCAGTTCTTC	TRBJ2-1	few	TRBD2	TRBV7-3
CSSEGGLRSEAFF	TGCAGCTCTGAAGGGGGTTTACGGTCGGAAGCTTTCTTT	TRBJ1-1	NA	NA	TRBV29-1
CASSLGPTTGSYEQYF	TGTGCCAGCAGCTTAGGCCCTACGACAGGCTCCTACGAGCAGTACTTC	TRBJ2-7	NA	NA	TRBV7-2
CASSFDSPTGELFF	TGCGCCAGCAGCTTTGACAGTCCCACCGGGGAGCTGTTTTTT	TRBJ2-2	few	NA	TRBV5-1
CATSLHRGLNEQFF	TGTGCCACCAGTCTCCACAGGGGGCTCAATGAGCAGTTCTTC	TRBJ2-1	NA	TRBD1	TRBV15
CASSFSSYNEQFF	TGTGCCAGCAGCTTTAGTTCCTACAATGAGCAGTTCTTC	TRBJ2-1	many	NA	TRBV7-2
CASSLRTAQDIQYF	TGCGCCAGCAGCCTCCGGACAGCTCAGGACATTCAGTACTTC	TRBJ2-4	NA	NA	TRBV5-1
CASSNTPQGFDTIYF	TGTGCCAGCAGCAACACCCCTCAGGGGTTTGACACCATATATTTT	TRBJ1-3	NA	NA	TRBV12-3/TRBV12-4
CASSLGEIKSSYNSPLHF	TGTGCCAGCAGTTTAGGAGAAATTAAGAGCTCCTATAATTCACCCCTCCACTTT	TRBJ1-6	few	NA	TRBV12-3/TRBV12-4
CASSSAGLKYQETQYF	TGTGCCAGCAGCTCCGCTGGACTGAAGTACCAAGAGACCCAGTACTTC	TRBJ2-5	few	NA	TRBV7-8
CASRLDRNFDYGYTF	TGTGCCAGCAGGCTAGACCGAAATTTCGACTATGGCTACACCTTC	TRBJ1-2	few	NA	TRBV2
CASSQSDRVAGQYF	TGCGCCAGCAGCCAAAGTGACAGGGTGGCCGGGCAGTACTTC	TRBJ2-7	few	TRBD1	TRBV4-1
CATSARRETNTGELFF	TGTGCCACCAGTGCCAGAAGGGAGACGAACACCGGGGAGCTGTTTTTT	TRBJ2-2	NA	NA	TRBV24-1
CASSPRTSLINEQFF	TGTGCCAGCAGTCCTAGGACTAGCTTAATCAATGAGCAGTTCTTC	TRBJ2-1	NA	TRBD2	TRBV6-1
CASSPQRGLKGTDTQYF	TGTGCCAGCAGCCCTCAGCGGGGATTGAAAGGCACAGATACGCAGTATTTT	TRBJ2-3	few	TRBD2	TRBV9
CASSLRWDDPNYEQYF	TGCGCCAGCAGCCTGAGGTGGGACGACCCCAACTACGAGCAGTACTTC	TRBJ2-7	NA	NA	TRBV4-3
CSATDRDRNYGYTF	TGCAGTGCTACAGATCGGGACAGGAACTATGGCTACACCTTC	TRBJ1-2	NA	TRBD1	TRBV20-1
CASRRQALWANVLTF	TGTGCCAGCAGGAGACAGGCTCTCTGGGCCAACGTCCTGACTTTC	TRBJ2-6	few	NA	TRBV6-5
CASSLQESSYNSPLHF	TGTGCCAGCTCACTTCAGGAGAGCTCCTATAATTCACCCCTCCACTTT	TRBJ1-6	few	NA	TRBV18
CASISRFSNNQPQHF	TGTGCCAGCATTTCGAGATTCTCGAACAATCAGCCCCAGCATTTT	TRBJ1-5	few	NA	TRBV6-9
CASSPWTGHQETQYF	TGTGCCAGCAGCCCGTGGACAGGGCACCAAGAGACCCAGTACTTC	TRBJ2-5	few	TRBD1	TRBV3-1
CASRNGQGESYEQYF	TGTGCCAGCAGAAACGGACAGGGCGAATCCTACGAGCAGTACTTC	TRBJ2-7	NA	TRBD1	TRBV6-2/TRBV6-3
CAWSVSRGLGYTF	TGTGCCTGGAGTGTATCCAGGGGGCTTGGCTACACCTTC	TRBJ1-2	NA	TRBD1	TRBV30
CASSPGAGTMRNIQYF	TGTGCCAGCAGCCCCGGGGCCGGGACAATGCGGAACATTCAGTACTTC	TRBJ2-4	NA	NA	TRBV12-3/TRBV12-4
CASSSTGSGANVLTF	TGTGCCAGCAGCTCGACCGGCTCTGGGGCCAACGTCCTGACTTTC	TRBJ2-6	many	NA	TRBV7-2
CASSLGGRVNTEAFF	TGCGCCAGCAGCTTGGGGGGCAGGGTGAACACTGAAGCTTTCTTT	TRBJ1-1	few	NA	TRBV5-1
CASSLSPAGLADNEQFF	TGCGCCAGCAGCTTGTCCCCGGCGGGACTAGCGGACAATGAGCAGTTCTTC	TRBJ2-1	few	TRBD2	TRBV5-1
CASSLILREGETQYF	TGTGCCAGCAGTTTAATACTTCGGGAGGGGGAGACCCAGTACTTC	TRBJ2-5	few	TRBD2	TRBV12-3/TRBV12-4
CASSHPRGQNEQYF	TGTGCCAGCAGCCACCCCCGGGGGCAGAACGAGCAGTACTTC	TRBJ2-7	NA	NA	TRBV7-9
CASSRIRYGGGGADNEQFF	TGTGCCAGCAGCCGCATACGTTACGGGGGAGGCGGAGCAGACAATGAGCAGTTCTTC	TRBJ2-1	few	NA	TRBV5-4
CASKKLITDTDTQYF	TGTGCCAGCAAAAAACTCATCACCGACACAGATACGCAGTATTTT	TRBJ2-3	NA	NA	TRBV6-2/TRBV6-3
CASSQVSNEQYF	TGTGCCAGCAGCCAAGTCAGTAACGAGCAGTACTTC	TRBJ2-7	many	NA	TRBV3-1
CASSPRPSGPHSDTQYF	TGTGCCAGCAGCCCACGGCCTAGCGGGCCGCACAGTGATACGCAGTATTTT	TRBJ2-3	few	TRBD2	TRBV7-9
CASSLAGPKETQYF	TGTGCCAGCAGTTTAGCAGGACCTAAAGAGACCCAGTACTTC	TRBJ2-5	once	NA	TRBV7-9
CSAIDLLLRGDTQYF	TGCAGTGCTATCGACCTTTTGTTGAGGGGAGATACGCAGTATTTT	TRBJ2-3	NA	NA	TRBV20-1
CASTTGGKETEAFF	TGTGCCAGCACGACAGGGGGCAAGGAGACTGAAGCTTTCTTT	TRBJ1-1	few	NA	TRBV21-1
CSARDHRNHSPLHF	TGCAGTGCTAGAGATCACAGAAACCATTCACCCCTCCACTTT	TRBJ1-6	NA	NA	TRBV20-1